Listed below are T cell receptor beta chains from one sample, sequenced in a study of OX40 agonist ivuxolimab in advanced cancers. Only in-frame clones appear in the TCRdb table, and some are missing; sequencing was by immunoSEQ multiplex PCR. The table records roughly 42,000 clones, around 90% of them present only once. The material sequenced was CD4+ or CD8+ T cells sorted from blood, taken in a trial of the OX40 agonist ivuxolimab. The receptors originated from an adult with an advanced solid tumor such as melanoma, head and neck, liver or kidney cancer. The CDR3 runs from the conserved cysteine through the conserved F or W. The D gene is left open where the match is weak. Some rows have no size entry. The others give once, few or many, or a class for an expanded clone.

V	J	D	length	size	CDR3
TRBV7-2	TRBJ2-1	TRBD1	14	NA	CASSKTGEHNEQFF
TRBV19	TRBJ2-5	TRBD1	15	NA	CATQGQGFSSETQYF
TRBV27	TRBJ2-7	NA	13	NA	CASSSPLAFEQYF
TRBV6-1	TRBJ1-2	NA	9	NA	CASRGGYTF
TRBV4-3	TRBJ2-7	NA	14	NA	CASSQLTGTYEQYF
TRBV11-2	TRBJ2-5	TRBD2	13	once	CASSPGGQETQYF
TRBV4-1	TRBJ1-1	TRBD1	15	NA	CASSQRTGVRTEAFF
TRBV19	TRBJ1-1	NA	11	NA	CASSMGQEAFF
TRBV29-1	TRBJ2-3	NA	14	NA	CSLSLALPTDTQYF
TRBV6-4	TRBJ2-5	NA	14	NA	CATKSWSAQETQYF
TRBV7-6	TRBJ2-3	NA	14	once	CASSLNPSTDTQYF
TRBV4-1	TRBJ2-5	TRBD1	16	NA	CASSRSGTGWQETQYF
TRBV6-1	TRBJ1-2	NA	11	few	CASRLQTGYTF
TRBV27	TRBJ2-2	NA	14	NA	CASSFYADTGELFF
TRBV2	TRBJ2-1	NA	16	NA	CASSVEVVTSYNEQFF
TRBV27	TRBJ2-7	NA	13	few	CASSLSTVGEQYF
TRBV10-3	TRBJ2-7	TRBD1	15	NA	CATYQPGTGSYEQYF
TRBV6-5	TRBJ2-2	NA	13	NA	CASSYAFPGELFF
TRBV19	TRBJ2-5	TRBD1	17	NA	CASSIGSTGWTVETQYF
TRBV7-2	TRBJ2-1	NA	15	NA	CASSSTGSIYNEQFF
TRBV28	TRBJ2-1	TRBD2	15	NA	CASSTTSGRVDEQFF
TRBV19	TRBJ2-1	TRBD2	15	NA	CASATSGYSYNEQFF
TRBV4-3	TRBJ1-1	NA	16	NA	CASSQDRVGKNTEAFF
TRBV28	TRBJ1-2	NA	13	NA	CASSIDRTYGYTF
TRBV29-1	TRBJ2-1	TRBD2	16	few	CSVATSGRTSYNEQFF
TRBV4-1	TRBJ1-5	TRBD1	18	NA	CASSQEPQGVYSNQPQHF
TRBV19	TRBJ2-7	NA	14	NA	CASSWGLGSYEQYF
TRBV4-1	TRBJ2-3	NA	15	NA	CASSQEGRSTDTQYF
TRBV4-3	TRBJ2-3	NA	16	once	CASSQGFGPGGDTQYF
TRBV6-1	TRBJ1-2	TRBD1	13	once	CATATGTGGGYTF
TRBV28	TRBJ2-2	TRBD2	20	NA	CASSFLGLAGEGSNTGELFF
TRBV7-2	TRBJ1-2	TRBD1	17	NA	CASSKGQGARLNYGYTF
TRBV2	TRBJ1-5	NA	16	NA	CASSTGTPTSHQPQHF
TRBV6-8	TRBJ1-4	TRBD1	17	NA	CASRLQDRPNQNEKLFF
TRBV7-2	TRBJ2-7	TRBD2	15	NA	CASSLAARELDEQYF
TRBV9	TRBJ2-3	NA	16	medium-sized	CASSVGSGVSTDTQYF
TRBV11-2	TRBJ2-2	NA	15	NA	CASSLDLVNTGELFF
TRBV5-1	TRBJ2-7	TRBD2	16	NA	CASSSGTRWGTYEQYF
TRBV14	TRBJ2-7	NA	13	NA	CASSPLTGYEQYF
TRBV19	TRBJ2-7	TRBD2	14	few	CASSPSGKDYEQYF
TRBV28	TRBJ1-1	NA	17	NA	CASSLPPTGYLNTEAFF
TRBV27	TRBJ2-1	TRBD1	14	NA	CASSLGTGQNEQFF
TRBV28	NA	TRBD2	17	NA	CASSSPRTSGNTYEQYF
TRBV4-1	TRBJ2-1	NA	15	NA	CASSEPDQTYNEQFF
TRBV19	TRBJ2-7	NA	13	NA	CASSMNSRGEQYF
TRBV5-4	TRBJ2-7	TRBD1	14	NA	CASSFGTGAYEQYF
TRBV28	TRBJ1-4	NA	15	once	CASSLYRDEREKLFF